This TCR beta chain was found in a study of blood T cells in healthy people across ages. Across the study: Capture by template switching was about one barcoded beta molecule per two T cells. Study findings and constraints: Per million T cells, TCR beta diversity dropped roughly linearly as age increased. More naive CD4+ cells and higher diversity were found in long-lived than in aged donors.

A sample-barcoded 5' primer and a J-beta primer mix were used in a second PCR of roughly 7 to 11 cycles. MiXCR, run by TCRdb on the 5' RACE reads, gives a single entry per CDR3 protein. The repertoire holds 780,000 or so distinct CDR3 sequences, with roughly 50% as singletons. With regard to this clonotype: What it binds is not known.

This CDR3 has 16 residues. Looked up from germline, CDR1 is SGHAT and CDR2 is FQNNGV. V was pared by 6 bases and J by 7 bases, with 12 bases of the junction left unmatched. Those donating, healthy Caucasian individuals from Russia, were aged roughly 6 to 90. The J gene is TRBJ1-2, the V gene TRBV11-2, with TRBD1 identical over 12 bases. The TCR originated in a middle-aged man in good health. Input material: blood. The CDR3 region has the DNA TGTGCCAGCAGTTTCACAGAACCGGGACAGGGGGCTGGCTACACCTTC. This codes for CASSFTEPGQGAGYTF.